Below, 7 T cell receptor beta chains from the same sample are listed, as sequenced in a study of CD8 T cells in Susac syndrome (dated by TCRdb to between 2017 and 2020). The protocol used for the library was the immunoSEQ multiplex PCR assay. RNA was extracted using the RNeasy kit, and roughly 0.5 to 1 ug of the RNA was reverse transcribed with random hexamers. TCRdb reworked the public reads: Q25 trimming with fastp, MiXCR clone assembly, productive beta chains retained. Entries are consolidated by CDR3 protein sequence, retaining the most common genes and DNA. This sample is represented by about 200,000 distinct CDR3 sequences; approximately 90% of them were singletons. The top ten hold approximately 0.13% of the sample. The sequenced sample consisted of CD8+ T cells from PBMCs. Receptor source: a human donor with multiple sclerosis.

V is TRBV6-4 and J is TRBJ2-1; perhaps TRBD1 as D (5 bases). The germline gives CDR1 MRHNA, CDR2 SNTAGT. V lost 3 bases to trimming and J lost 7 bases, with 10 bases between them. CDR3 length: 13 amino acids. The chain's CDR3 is CASSEFPGNEQFF. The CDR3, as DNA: TGTGCCAGCAGTGAGTTCCCAGGGAATGAGCAGTTCTTC.

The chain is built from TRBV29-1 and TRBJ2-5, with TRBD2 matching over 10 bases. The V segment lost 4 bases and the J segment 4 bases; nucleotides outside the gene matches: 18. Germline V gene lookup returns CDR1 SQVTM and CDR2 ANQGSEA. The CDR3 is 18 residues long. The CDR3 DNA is TGCAGCGTTGGCACTAGCGGGACCCCCTTCCGTTCGGGAGAGACCCAGTACTTC. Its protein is CSVGTSGTPFRSGETQYF.

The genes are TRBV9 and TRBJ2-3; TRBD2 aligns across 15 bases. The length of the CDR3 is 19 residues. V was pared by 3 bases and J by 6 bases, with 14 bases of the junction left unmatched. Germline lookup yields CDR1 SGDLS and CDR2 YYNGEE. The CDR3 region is CASSGRIGLAGGPGDTQYF. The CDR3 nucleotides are TGTGCCAGCAGCGGTAGGATCGGACTAGCGGGGGGGCCGGGGGATACGCAGTATTTT.

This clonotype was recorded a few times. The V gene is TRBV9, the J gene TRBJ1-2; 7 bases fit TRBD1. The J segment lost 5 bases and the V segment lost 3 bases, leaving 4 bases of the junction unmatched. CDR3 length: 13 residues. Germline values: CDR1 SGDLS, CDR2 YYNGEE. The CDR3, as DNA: TGTGCCAGCAGCGAGACAGGGAATTATGGCTACACCTTC. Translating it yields CASSETGNYGYTF.

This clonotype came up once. The CDR3 here is CASSDQQLAKNIQYF. The CDR3 bases are TGTGCCAGCAGTGATCAGCAATTAGCCAAAAACATTCAGTACTTC. J is TRBJ2-4 and V is TRBV2; D ambiguous. The CDR3 loop spans 15 amino acids. Germline V CDR1 and CDR2: SNHLY, FYNNEI. The V gene lost 3 bases and the J gene lost 0 bases, with 9 bases spanning the gap.

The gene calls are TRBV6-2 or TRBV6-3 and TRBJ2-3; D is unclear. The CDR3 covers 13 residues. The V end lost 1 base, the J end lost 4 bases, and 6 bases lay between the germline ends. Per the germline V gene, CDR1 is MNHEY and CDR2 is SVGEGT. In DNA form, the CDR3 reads TGTGCCAGCAGTTACTTTACCGCAGATACGCAGTATTTT. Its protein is CASSYFTADTQYF.

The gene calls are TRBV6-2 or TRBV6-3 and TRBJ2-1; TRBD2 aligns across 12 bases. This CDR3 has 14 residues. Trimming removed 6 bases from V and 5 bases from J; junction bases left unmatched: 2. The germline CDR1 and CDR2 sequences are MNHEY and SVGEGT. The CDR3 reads CASRLAGGDNEQFF. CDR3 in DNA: TGTGCCAGCAGACTAGCGGGAGGCGACAATGAGCAGTTCTTC.